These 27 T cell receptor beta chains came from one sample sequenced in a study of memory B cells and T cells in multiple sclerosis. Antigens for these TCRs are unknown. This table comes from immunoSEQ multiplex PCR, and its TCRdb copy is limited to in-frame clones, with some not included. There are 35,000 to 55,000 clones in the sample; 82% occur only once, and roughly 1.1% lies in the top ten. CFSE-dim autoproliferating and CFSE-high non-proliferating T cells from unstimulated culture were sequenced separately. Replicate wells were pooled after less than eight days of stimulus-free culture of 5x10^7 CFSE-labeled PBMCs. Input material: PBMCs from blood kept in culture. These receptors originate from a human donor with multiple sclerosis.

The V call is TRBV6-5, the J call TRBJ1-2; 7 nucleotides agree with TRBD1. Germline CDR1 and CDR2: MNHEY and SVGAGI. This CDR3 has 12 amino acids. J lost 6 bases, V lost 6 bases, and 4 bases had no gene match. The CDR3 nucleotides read TGTGCCAGCAGCCGACAGGGTAATGGCTACACCTTC. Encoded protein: CASSRQGNGYTF.

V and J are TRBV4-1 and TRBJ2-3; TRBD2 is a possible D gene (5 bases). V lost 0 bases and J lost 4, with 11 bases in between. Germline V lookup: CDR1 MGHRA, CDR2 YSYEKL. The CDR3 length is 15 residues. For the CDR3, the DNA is TGCGCCAGCAGCCAAGAAGAAGCGGCGGCAGATACGCAGTATTTT. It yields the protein CASSQEEAAADTQYF.

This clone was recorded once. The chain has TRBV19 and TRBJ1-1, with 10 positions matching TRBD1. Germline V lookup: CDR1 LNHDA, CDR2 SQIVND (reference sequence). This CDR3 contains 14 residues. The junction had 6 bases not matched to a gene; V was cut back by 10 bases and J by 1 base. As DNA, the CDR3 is TGTGCCACACCGGGACAGGGGACGAACACTGAAGCTTTCTTT. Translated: CATPGQGTNTEAFF.

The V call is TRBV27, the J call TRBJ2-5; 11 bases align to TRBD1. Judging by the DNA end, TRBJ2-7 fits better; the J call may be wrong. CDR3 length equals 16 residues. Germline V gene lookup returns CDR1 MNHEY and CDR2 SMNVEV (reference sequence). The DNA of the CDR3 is TGTGCCAGCAGTTTATTAGGGACAGGGGGTTCCTACGAGCAGTACTTC. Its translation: CASSLLGTGGSYEQYF.

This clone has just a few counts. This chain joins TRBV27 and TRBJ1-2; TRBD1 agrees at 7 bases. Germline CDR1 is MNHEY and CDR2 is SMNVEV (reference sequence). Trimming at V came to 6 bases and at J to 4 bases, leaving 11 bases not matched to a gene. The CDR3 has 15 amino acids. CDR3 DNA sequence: TGTGCCAGCAGCACCACTTGGACAGGTCCCTATGGCTACACCTTC. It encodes CASSTTWTGPYGYTF.

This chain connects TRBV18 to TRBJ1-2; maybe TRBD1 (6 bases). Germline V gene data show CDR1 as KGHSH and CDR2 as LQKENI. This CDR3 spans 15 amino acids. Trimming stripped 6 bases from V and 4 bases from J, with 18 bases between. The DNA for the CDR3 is TGTGCCAGCTCTTCGGCCTCGGGGGCCTTCTATGGCTACACCTTC. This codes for CASSSASGAFYGYTF.

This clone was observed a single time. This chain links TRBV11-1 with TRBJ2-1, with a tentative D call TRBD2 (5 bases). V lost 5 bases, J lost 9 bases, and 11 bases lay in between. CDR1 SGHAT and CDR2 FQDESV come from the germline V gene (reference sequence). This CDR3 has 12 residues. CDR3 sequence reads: CASSQRGSEQFF. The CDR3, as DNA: TGTGCCAGCAGCCAAAGAGGGAGTGAGCAGTTCTTC.

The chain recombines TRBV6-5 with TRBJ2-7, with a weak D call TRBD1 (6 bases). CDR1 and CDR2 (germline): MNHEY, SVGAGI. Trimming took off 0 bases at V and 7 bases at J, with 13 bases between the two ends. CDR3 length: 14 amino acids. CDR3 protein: CASSYSRAGEEQYF. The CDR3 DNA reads TGTGCCAGCAGTTACTCGAGGGCAGGGGAAGAGCAGTACTTC.

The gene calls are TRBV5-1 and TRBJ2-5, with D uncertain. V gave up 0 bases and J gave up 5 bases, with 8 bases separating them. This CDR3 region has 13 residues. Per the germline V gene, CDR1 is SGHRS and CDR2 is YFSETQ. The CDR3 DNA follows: TGCGCCAGCAGCTTGGTCACGGAGGAGACCCAGTACTTC. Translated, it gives CASSLVTEETQYF.

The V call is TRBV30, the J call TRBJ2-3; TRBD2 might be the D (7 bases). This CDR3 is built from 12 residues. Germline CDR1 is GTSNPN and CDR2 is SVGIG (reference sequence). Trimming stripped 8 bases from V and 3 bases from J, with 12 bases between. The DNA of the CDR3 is TGTGCCGGGGGGGCGGGTACAGATACGCAGTATTTT. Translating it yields CAGGAGTDTQYF. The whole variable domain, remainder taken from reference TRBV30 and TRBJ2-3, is SQTIHQWPATLVQPVGSPLSLECTVEGTSNPNLYWYRQAAGRGLQLLFYSVGIGQISSEVPQNLSASRPQDRQFILSSKKLLLSDSGFYLCAGGAGTDTQYFGPGTRLTVL.

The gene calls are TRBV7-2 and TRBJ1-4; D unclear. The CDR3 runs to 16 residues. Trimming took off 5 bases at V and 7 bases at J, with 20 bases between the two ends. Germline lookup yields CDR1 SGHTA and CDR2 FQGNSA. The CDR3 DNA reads TGTGCCAGCAGCAGAGACGGGGATGCTGGGAGTGAAAAACTGTTTTTT. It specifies CASSRDGDAGSEKLFF.

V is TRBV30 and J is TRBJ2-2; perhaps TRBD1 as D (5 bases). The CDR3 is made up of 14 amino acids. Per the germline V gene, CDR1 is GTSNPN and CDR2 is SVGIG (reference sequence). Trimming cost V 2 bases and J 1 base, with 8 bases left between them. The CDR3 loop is CAWSRTKNTGELFF. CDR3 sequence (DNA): TGTGCCTGGAGTAGGACAAAGAACACCGGGGAGCTGTTTTTT.

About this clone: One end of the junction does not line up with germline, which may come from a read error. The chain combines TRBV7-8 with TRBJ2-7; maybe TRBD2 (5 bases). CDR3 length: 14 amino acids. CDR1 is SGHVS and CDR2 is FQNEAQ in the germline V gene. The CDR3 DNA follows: TGTGCCAGCAGCGTTAGCGCGGATTCCTGCGAGCAGTACTTC. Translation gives CASSVSADSCEQYF. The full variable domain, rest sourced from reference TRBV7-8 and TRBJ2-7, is GAGVSQSPRYKVAKRGQDVALRCDPISGHVSLFWYQQALGQGPEFLTYFQNEAQLDKSGLPSDRFFAERPEGSVSTLKIQRTQQEDSAVYLCASSVSADSCEQYFGPGTRLTVT.

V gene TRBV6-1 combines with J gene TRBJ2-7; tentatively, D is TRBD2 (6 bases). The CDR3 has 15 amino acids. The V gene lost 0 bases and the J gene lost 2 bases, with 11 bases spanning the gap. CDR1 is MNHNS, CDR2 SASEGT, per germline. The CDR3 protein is CASSEAGGVPYEQYF. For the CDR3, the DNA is TGTGCCAGCAGTGAAGCAGGCGGGGTACCCTACGAGCAGTACTTC.

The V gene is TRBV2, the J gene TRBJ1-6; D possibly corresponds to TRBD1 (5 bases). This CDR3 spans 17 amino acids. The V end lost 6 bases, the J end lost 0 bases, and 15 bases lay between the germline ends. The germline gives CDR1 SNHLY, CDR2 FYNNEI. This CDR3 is CASRAGRLSSYNSPLHF. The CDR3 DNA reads TGTGCCAGCAGGGCGGGACGGCTGAGCTCCTATAATTCACCCCTCCACTTT.

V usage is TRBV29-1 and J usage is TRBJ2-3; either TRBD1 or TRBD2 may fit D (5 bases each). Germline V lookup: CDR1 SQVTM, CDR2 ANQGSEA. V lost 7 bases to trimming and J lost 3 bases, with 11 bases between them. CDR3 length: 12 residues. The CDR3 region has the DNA TGCAGCGGGGGGACGGTGACAGATACGCAGTATTTT. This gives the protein CSGGTVTDTQYF.

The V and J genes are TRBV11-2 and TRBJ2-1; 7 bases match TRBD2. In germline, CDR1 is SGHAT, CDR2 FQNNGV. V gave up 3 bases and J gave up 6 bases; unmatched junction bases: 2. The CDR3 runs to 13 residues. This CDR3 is CASSFGRGNEQFF. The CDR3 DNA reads TGTGCCAGCAGCTTTGGGAGGGGCAATGAGCAGTTCTTC.

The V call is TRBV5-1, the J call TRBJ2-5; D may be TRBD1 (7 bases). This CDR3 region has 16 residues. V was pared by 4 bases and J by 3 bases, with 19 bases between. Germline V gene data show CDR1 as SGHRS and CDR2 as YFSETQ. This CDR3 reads CASSPGVGGGEETQYF. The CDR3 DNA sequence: TGCGCCAGCAGCCCCGGGGTAGGGGGCGGGGAAGAGACCCAGTACTTC.

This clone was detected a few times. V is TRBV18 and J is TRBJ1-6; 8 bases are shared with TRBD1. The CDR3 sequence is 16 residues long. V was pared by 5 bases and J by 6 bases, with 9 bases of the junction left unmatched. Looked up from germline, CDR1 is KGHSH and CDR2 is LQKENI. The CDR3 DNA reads TGTGCCAGCTCATACGGACAGGGTATTACTAATTCACCCCTCCACTTT. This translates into CASSYGQGITNSPLHF.

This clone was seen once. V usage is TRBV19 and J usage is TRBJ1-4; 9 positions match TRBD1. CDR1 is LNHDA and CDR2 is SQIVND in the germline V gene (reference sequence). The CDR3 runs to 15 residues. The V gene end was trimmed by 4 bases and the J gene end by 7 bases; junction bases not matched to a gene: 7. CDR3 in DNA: TGTGCCAGTAGTACTTCCGGGACAGGGACTGAAAAACTGTTTTTT. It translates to CASSTSGTGTEKLFF.

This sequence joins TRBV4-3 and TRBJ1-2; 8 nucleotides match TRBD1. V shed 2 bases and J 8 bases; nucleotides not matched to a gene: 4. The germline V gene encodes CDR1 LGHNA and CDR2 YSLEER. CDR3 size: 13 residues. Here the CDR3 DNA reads TGCGCCAGCAGCCAACCGACAGGGGAGGGCTACACCTTC. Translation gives CASSQPTGEGYTF.

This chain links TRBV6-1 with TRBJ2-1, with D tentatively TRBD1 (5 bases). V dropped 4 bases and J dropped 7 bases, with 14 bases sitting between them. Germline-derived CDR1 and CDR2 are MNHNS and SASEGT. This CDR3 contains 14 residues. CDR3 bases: TGTGCCAGCAGTGTCAGGGTATGGATTAATGAGCAGTTCTTC. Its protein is CASSVRVWINEQFF.

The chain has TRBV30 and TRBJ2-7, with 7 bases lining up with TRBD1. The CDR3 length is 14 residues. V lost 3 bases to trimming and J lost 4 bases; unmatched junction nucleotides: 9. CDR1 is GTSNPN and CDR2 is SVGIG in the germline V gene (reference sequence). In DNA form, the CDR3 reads TGTGCCTGGAGCTGGGACAGCCGAAGGTACGAGCAGTACTTC. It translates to CAWSWDSRRYEQYF.

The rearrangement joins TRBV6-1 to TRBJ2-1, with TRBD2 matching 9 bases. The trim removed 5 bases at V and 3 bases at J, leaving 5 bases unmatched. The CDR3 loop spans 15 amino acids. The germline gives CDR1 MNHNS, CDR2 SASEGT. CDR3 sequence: CASSSSGANYNEQFF. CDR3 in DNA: TGTGCCAGCAGTTCTAGCGGGGCGAACTACAATGAGCAGTTCTTC.

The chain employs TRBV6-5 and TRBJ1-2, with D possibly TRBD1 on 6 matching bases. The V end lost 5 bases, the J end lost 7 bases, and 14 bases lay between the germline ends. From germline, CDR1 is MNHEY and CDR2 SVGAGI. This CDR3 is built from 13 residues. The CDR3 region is CASSPQGDSGYTF. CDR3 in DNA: TGTGCCAGCAGTCCACAGGGTGATAGTGGCTACACCTTC.

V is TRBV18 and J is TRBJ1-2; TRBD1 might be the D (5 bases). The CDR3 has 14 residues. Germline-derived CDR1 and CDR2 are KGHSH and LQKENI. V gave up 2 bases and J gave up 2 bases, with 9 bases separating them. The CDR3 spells CASSPGQGNYGYTF. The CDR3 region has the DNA TGTGCCAGCTCACCAGGCCAGGGCAACTATGGCTACACCTTC. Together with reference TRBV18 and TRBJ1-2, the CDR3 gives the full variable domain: NAGVMQNPRHLVRRRGQEARLRCSPMKGHSHVYWYRQLPEEGLKFMVYLQKENIIDESGMPKERFSAEFPKEGPSILRIQQVVRGDSAAYFCASSPGQGNYGYTFGSGTRLTVV.

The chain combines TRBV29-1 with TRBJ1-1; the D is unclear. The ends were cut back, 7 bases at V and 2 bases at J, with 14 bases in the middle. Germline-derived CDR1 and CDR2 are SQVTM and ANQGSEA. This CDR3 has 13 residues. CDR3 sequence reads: CSGFRDPNTEAFF. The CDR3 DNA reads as TGCAGCGGGTTCAGAGACCCCAACACTGAAGCTTTCTTT.